The entry below describes one TCR beta chain. A TCRbeta library incorporating unique molecular identifiers was prepared. TCRdb redid the calling of the PCR reads with MiXCR, one entry per CDR3 protein. The table has around 340,000 distinct CDR3 sequences, about an eighth seen once. V was clipped by 4 bases and J by 5 bases; unmatched bases: 8. Germline loops: CDR1 SGHDT, CDR2 YYEEEE. The CDR3 has 16 residues. The data belong to a study of T-cell reconstitution after alpha-beta-depleted transplantation in children. The material was PBMCs, obtained from the stem cell graft. The V and J genes are TRBV5-6 and TRBJ2-1; 11 bases align to TRBD2. The origin of this receptor is a human donor who donated a stem cell graft to a child with Fanconi anemia. The CDR3 sequence is CASSRISGGANNEQFF. The CDR3 DNA reads as TGTGCCAGCAGCCGGATTAGCGGGGGGGCGAACAATGAGCAGTTCTTC.